One and the same sample provided the 26 T cell receptor beta chains below, sequenced in a study of T cell repertoires in aging, cancer and after chemotherapy. A mixed TRB-A/B primer pool amplified rearranged TRB by multiplex touch-down PCR. TCRdb re-derived calls from the multiplex PCR reads in MiXCR, one entry per CDR3 protein. The sample records 13,000 or so distinct CDR3 sequences, approximately 30% being singletons. TCR beta rearrangements were amplified from peripheral blood genomic DNA. The sequenced sample was blood. Source of these receptors: a human donor in good health. The donor label of this sample is uncertain.

By frequency in the sample, this clonotype is medium-sized. J is TRBJ2-7 and V is TRBV15, with 8 bases fitting TRBD1. V lost 6 bases and J lost 4; bases outside the gene matches: 2. This CDR3 comprises 12 residues. The germline V gene has CDR1 LNHNV and CDR2 YYDKDF (reference sequence). This CDR3 is CATSDRGYEQYF. CDR3 in DNA: TGTGCCACCAGTGACAGGGGTTACGAGCAGTACTTC.

CDR3 sequence (DNA): TGTGCCAGCAGCCAAGCGGGGGGATACACCGGGGAGCTGTTTTTT. Its translation: CASSQAGGYTGELFF. The chain recombines TRBV5-6 with TRBJ2-2, with TRBD2 matching over 9 bases. Germline CDR1 and CDR2: SGHDT and YYEEEE. The V and J ends lost 4 bases and 3 bases, in that order; junction bases with no gene match: 4. The CDR3 is made up of 15 amino acids.

J is TRBJ2-3 and V is TRBV10-3; D possibly corresponds to TRBD2 (7 bases). This CDR3 is built from 16 residues. CDR1 is ENHRY and CDR2 is SYGVKD in the germline V gene. V gave up 0 bases and J gave up 5 bases, with 15 bases separating them. CDR3 DNA sequence: TGTGCCATCAGTGAGTCGGGGGGGGGGGGCGGAGATACGCAGTATTTT. It specifies CAISESGGGGGDTQYF.

This clonotype is judged medium-sized. This rearrangement joins TRBV29-1 to TRBJ2-2, with TRBD1 matching over 8 bases. Germline V lookup: CDR1 SQVTM, CDR2 ANQGSEA. V lost 6 bases and J lost 6; bases outside the gene matches: 6. This CDR3 is 13 amino acids long. The CDR3 spells CSVRLQGAGELFF. The CDR3 nucleotides read TGCAGCGTCAGACTACAGGGGGCCGGGGAGCTGTTTTTT.

The CDR3 DNA sequence: TGTGCCAGCAGCTTGGGATTTAATTCACCCCTCCACTTT. Translating gives CASSLGFNSPLHF. The chain joins TRBV7-4 to TRBJ1-6; no reliable D call. The CDR3 length is 13 residues. Germline V gene sequence: CDR1 SGHVT, CDR2 SQSDAQ. V was shortened by 3 bases and J by 6 bases, with 6 bases between the two germline ends.

This clonotype was detected a few times. J is TRBJ2-2 and V is TRBV7-6; 8 bases line up with TRBD2. CDR1 is SGHVS and CDR2 is FNYEAQ in the germline V gene. The CDR3 is made up of 15 amino acids. With V trimmed by 5 bases and J by 4 bases, 6 bases remained unmatched. This CDR3 reads CASSPTGGRTGELFF. The CDR3 DNA reads as TGTGCCAGCAGCCCGACGGGGGGGCGCACCGGGGAGCTGTTTTTT.

The chain links TRBV27 to TRBJ1-6; no clear D. Trimming removed 4 bases at V and 9 bases at J, with 10 bases between. CDR1 is MNHEY, CDR2 SMNVEV, per germline (reference sequence). The CDR3 totals 13 residues. CDR3 loop: CASSCGPGSPLHF. In nucleotides, the CDR3 is TGTGCCAGCAGTTGTGGGCCGGGTTCACCCCTCCACTTT.

This clonotype is termed medium-sized. This chain uses TRBV5-4 with TRBJ1-6, with 7 positions matching TRBD1. The CDR3 spans 13 residues. Germline V gives CDR1 SGHNT, CDR2 YYREEE (reference sequence). V gave up 4 bases and J gave up 10 bases; unmatched junction bases: 5. This CDR3 is CASSDRAGSPLHF. The CDR3 coding sequence is TGTGCCAGCAGCGACAGGGCAGGGTCACCCCTCCACTTT.

This clonotype has a handful of counts. The V and J genes are TRBV12-3 or TRBV12-4 and TRBJ2-7; 9 nucleotides agree with TRBD1. This CDR3 has 15 residues. With 1 base clipped from V and 2 bases from J, the junction kept 3 bases outside the gene matches. The DNA of the CDR3 is TGTGCCAGCAGTTTAGGGACAGGGGTTCCCTACGAGCAGTACTTC. This sequence encodes CASSLGTGVPYEQYF.

The chain is built from TRBV18 and TRBJ2-3, with TRBD1 matching 7 bases. The CDR3 spans 17 residues. With V trimmed by 1 base and J by 0 bases, 7 bases remained unmatched. Germline V gene data show CDR1 as KGHSH and CDR2 as LQKENI. The DNA of the CDR3 is TGTGCCAGCTCACCACGCACCGGGACAGAGAGCACAGATACGCAGTATTTT. It encodes CASSPRTGTESTDTQYF.

This clonotype was picked up a small number of times. This chain joins TRBV15 and TRBJ1-6; possibly TRBD1 for D (6 bases). The CDR3 length is 16 residues. The V gene's germline CDR1 is LNHNV and CDR2 YYDKDF (reference sequence). The ends were cut back, 0 bases at V and 9 bases at J, with 15 bases in the middle. The CDR3 loop is CATSRDSEGGSSPLHF. CDR3 coding DNA: TGTGCCACCAGCAGAGATAGCGAGGGGGGGTCTTCACCCCTCCACTTT.

This clonotype has a handful of counts. The rearrangement joins TRBV4-1 to TRBJ2-2; 10 positions agree with TRBD2. This CDR3 spans 17 amino acids. Looked up from germline, CDR1 is MGHRA and CDR2 is YSYEKL. V shed 0 bases, J shed 6 bases, and the junction held 7 bases outside the gene matches. The CDR3 nucleotides are TGCGCCAGCAGCCAAGATAGTCCTCTAGCGGGGGCCGGGGAGCTGTTTTTT. This gives the protein CASSQDSPLAGAGELFF.

The chain joins TRBV6-2 or TRBV6-3 to TRBJ2-1; a weak D match, TRBD2 (6 bases). The CDR3 loop spans 14 amino acids. Germline CDR1 is MNHEY and CDR2 is SVGEGT. The V and J ends lost 8 bases and 8 bases respectively, with 19 bases between them. CDR3 sequence: CASSPRFGGDEQFF. CDR3 coding DNA: TGTGCCAGCTCCCCTCGGTTCGGAGGGGATGAGCAGTTCTTC.

The chain recombines TRBV6-2 or TRBV6-3 with TRBJ2-2, with D unclear. The CDR3 sequence is 13 residues long. Trimming took 5 bases from V and 1 from J, leaving 5 bases between them. Germline V gene sequence: CDR1 MNHEY, CDR2 SVGEGT. In DNA, the CDR3 is TGTGCCAGCAGTCAACAGAACACCGGGGAGCTGTTTTTT. This sequence encodes CASSQQNTGELFF.

This chain links TRBV19 with TRBJ1-5, with D unresolved. Germline CDR1 is LNHDA and CDR2 is SQIVND (reference sequence). Trimming stripped 3 bases from V and 1 base from J, with 13 bases between. The CDR3 extends over 16 amino acids. For the CDR3, the DNA is TGTGCCAGTAGTATTATCGGCAAGCTGAGCAATCAGCCCCAGCATTTT. This sequence encodes CASSIIGKLSNQPQHF.

The V call is TRBV19, the J call TRBJ2-3, with D possibly TRBD2 on 7 matching bases. V was cut by 1 base and J by 2 bases, with 19 bases left in between. The CDR3 is 18 residues long. Germline values: CDR1 LNHDA, CDR2 SQIVND (reference sequence). CDR3 DNA: TGTGCCAGTAGTATAGGGGGTCGGGGGGCAGGGGCCACAGATACGCAGTATTTT. Its translation: CASSIGGRGAGATDTQYF.

The J gene is TRBJ1-5, the V gene TRBV12-3 or TRBV12-4; 8 bases line up with TRBD1. Trimming removed 6 bases from V and 2 bases from J; junction bases left unmatched: 6. The CDR3 has 15 residues. For the CDR3, the DNA is TGTGCCAGCAGCTCATCAGGGGGCGGCAATCAGCCCCAGCATTTT. Its translation: CASSSSGGGNQPQHF.

This clonotype turned up a few times. The gene calls are TRBV30 and TRBJ1-6; no clear D gene. CDR1 GTSNPN and CDR2 SVGIG come from the germline V gene (reference sequence). The CDR3 is 15 residues long. Trimming removed 0 bases at V and 4 bases at J, with 10 bases between. Here the CDR3 DNA reads TGTGCCTGGAGTGTAGGTGGCGGATATAATTCACCCCTCCACTTT. It codes for CAWSVGGGYNSPLHF.

V gene TRBV9 combines with J gene TRBJ2-5; D possibly matches TRBD1 or TRBD2 (6 bases each). The CDR3 loop spans 15 amino acids. Germline-derived CDR1 and CDR2 are SGDLS and YYNGEE. Trimming cost V 0 bases and J 5 bases, with 14 bases left between them. The CDR3 here is CASSVARGRGETQYF. CDR3 in DNA: TGTGCCAGCAGCGTAGCCCGGGGGCGCGGGGAGACCCAGTACTTC. Looking up the rest from reference TRBV9 and TRBJ2-5 gives the full variable domain: DSGVTQTPKHLITATGQRVTLRCSPRSGDLSVYWYQQSLDQGLQFLIQYYNGEERAKGNILERFSAQQFPDLHSELNLSSLELGDSALYFCASSVARGRGETQYFGPGTRLLVL.

This clonotype was picked up a small number of times. The CDR3 region is CSASGARGDYGYTF. Here the CDR3 DNA reads TGCAGTGCTTCAGGGGCCCGCGGGGACTATGGCTACACCTTC. The chain carries TRBV20-1 and TRBJ1-2, with D perhaps TRBD1 (6 bases). V was trimmed by 5 bases and J by 3 bases, leaving 16 bases between them. The CDR3 has 14 amino acids. The V gene's germline CDR1 is DFQATT and CDR2 SNEGSKA (reference sequence).

The chain recombines TRBV19 with TRBJ1-5; D is possibly TRBD1 (6 bases). This CDR3 spans 16 amino acids. Germline V gives CDR1 LNHDA, CDR2 SQIVND (reference sequence). Deletions cut 3 bases from V and 2 bases from J, with 14 bases between. CDR3 bases: TGTGCCAGTAGTATCACGGGGGGCGCTGGCAATCAGCCCCAGCATTTT. This codes for CASSITGGAGNQPQHF.

The V gene is TRBV5-6, the J gene TRBJ1-1; 8 positions match TRBD1. V was pared by 4 bases and J by 4 bases, with 6 bases of the junction left unmatched. Per germline, CDR1 SGHDT and CDR2 YYEEEE. This CDR3 is 14 amino acids long. CDR3 loop: CASSHDRGSTEAFF. Written as DNA, the CDR3 is TGTGCCAGCAGCCACGACAGGGGAAGCACTGAAGCTTTCTTT. Using reference TRBV5-6 and TRBJ1-1 for the parts outside the CDR3, the full variable domain is DAGVTQSPTHLIKTRGQQVTLRCSPKSGHDTVSWYQQALGQGPQFIFQYYEEEERQRGNFPDRFSGHQFPNYSSELNVNALLLGDSALYLCASSHDRGSTEAFFGQGTRLTVV.

The chain employs TRBV4-2 and TRBJ2-7; 12 bases line up with TRBD2. V lost 3 bases and J lost 6; bases outside the gene matches: 6. CDR3 length: 15 amino acids. Germline V gives CDR1 LGHNA, CDR2 YNFKEQ. CDR3 protein: CASSQVGLAGFEQYF. In DNA, the CDR3 is TGTGCCAGCAGCCAGGTAGGACTAGCGGGGTTCGAGCAGTACTTC.

This chain uses TRBV18 with TRBJ2-1; D possibly uses TRBD1 or TRBD2 (6 bases each). Germline V lookup: CDR1 KGHSH, CDR2 LQKENI. Trimming shortened V by 3 bases and J by 0 bases, and 12 bases separated the two germline ends. The CDR3 has 16 amino acids. CDR3 amino acids: CASSPIGGSSYNEQFF. The CDR3 DNA is TGTGCCAGCTCACCCATAGGGGGGAGCTCCTACAATGAGCAGTTCTTC.

The rearrangement joins TRBV7-6 to TRBJ2-1; 9 bases agree with TRBD2. Germline lookup yields CDR1 SGHVS and CDR2 FNYEAQ. The CDR3 contains 17 residues. J lost 0 bases, V lost 5 bases, and 8 bases had no gene match. CDR3: CASSPSIAGASYNEQFF. The DNA for the CDR3 is TGTGCCAGCAGCCCATCTATAGCGGGGGCCTCCTACAATGAGCAGTTCTTC.

The chain employs TRBV6-5 and TRBJ2-7, with 9 bases that match TRBD1. J gave up 4 bases and V 0 bases, and 10 bases lay outside the gene matches. Germline V CDR1 and CDR2: MNHEY, SVGAGI. CDR3 length equals 17 residues. The CDR3 DNA reads as TGTGCCAGCAGTTACTCGTTGTTATCGGGACAGGGTTACGAGCAGTACTTC. It yields the protein CASSYSLLSGQGYEQYF.